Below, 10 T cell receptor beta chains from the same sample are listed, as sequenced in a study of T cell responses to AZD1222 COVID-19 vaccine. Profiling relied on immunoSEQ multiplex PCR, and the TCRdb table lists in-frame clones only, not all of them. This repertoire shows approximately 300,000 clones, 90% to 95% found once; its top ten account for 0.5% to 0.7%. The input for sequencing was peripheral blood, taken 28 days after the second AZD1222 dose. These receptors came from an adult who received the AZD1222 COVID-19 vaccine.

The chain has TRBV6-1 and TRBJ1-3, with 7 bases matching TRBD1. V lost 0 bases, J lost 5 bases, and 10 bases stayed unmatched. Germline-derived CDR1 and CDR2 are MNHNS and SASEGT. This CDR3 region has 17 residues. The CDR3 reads CASSEASLRGLRNTIYF. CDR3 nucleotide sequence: TGTGCCAGCAGTGAAGCGAGTCTCAGGGGGTTACGAAACACCATATATTTT.

The CDR3 nucleotides read TGTGCCAGCAGGCTACTACGGACAGTGGGGGAAGGCTACACCTTC. As protein: CASRLLRTVGEGYTF. V gene TRBV11-2 combines with J gene TRBJ1-2; D is possibly TRBD1 (6 bases). Trimming cost V 6 bases and J 8 bases, with 22 bases left between them. The length of the CDR3 is 15 residues. Germline values: CDR1 SGHAT, CDR2 FQNNGV.

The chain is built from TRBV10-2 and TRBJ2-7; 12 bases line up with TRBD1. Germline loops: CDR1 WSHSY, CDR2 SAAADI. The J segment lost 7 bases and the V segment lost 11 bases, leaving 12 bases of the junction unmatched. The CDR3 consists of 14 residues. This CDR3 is CAGRPGQGASEQYF. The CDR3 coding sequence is TGCGCCGGAAGACCGGGACAGGGGGCGTCGGAGCAGTACTTC.

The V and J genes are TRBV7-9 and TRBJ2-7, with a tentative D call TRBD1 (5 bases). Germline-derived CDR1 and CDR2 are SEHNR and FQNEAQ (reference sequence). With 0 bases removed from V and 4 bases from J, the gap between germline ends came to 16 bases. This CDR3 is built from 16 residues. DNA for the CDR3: TGTGCCAGCAGCTTAGCGGACACCCCTTATACTTACGAGCAGTACTTC. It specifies CASSLADTPYTYEQYF. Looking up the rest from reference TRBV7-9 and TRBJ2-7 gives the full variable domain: DTGVSQNPRHKITKRGQNVTFRCDPISEHNRLYWYRQTLGQGPEFLTYFQNEAQLEKSRLLSDRFSAERPKGSFSTLEIQRTEQGDSAMYLCASSLADTPYTYEQYFGPGTRLTVT.

The CDR3 here is CASSLRGANEQFF. CDR3 DNA: TGTGCCAGCAGCTTAAGAGGGGCCAATGAGCAGTTCTTC. The chain carries TRBV7-2 and TRBJ2-1, with D possibly called TRBD1 or TRBD2 (5 bases each). Trimming took off 2 bases at V and 6 bases at J, with 8 bases between the two ends. The germline V gene has CDR1 SGHTA and CDR2 FQGNSA. The CDR3 length is 13 residues.

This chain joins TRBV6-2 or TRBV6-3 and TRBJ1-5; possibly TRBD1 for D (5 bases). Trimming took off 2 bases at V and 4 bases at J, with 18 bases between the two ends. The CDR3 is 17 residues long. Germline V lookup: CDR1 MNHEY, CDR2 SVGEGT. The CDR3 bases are TGTGCCAGCAGTTACGGCGTGCGGGGGAATAGGAATCAGCCCCAGCATTTT. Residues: CASSYGVRGNRNQPQHF.

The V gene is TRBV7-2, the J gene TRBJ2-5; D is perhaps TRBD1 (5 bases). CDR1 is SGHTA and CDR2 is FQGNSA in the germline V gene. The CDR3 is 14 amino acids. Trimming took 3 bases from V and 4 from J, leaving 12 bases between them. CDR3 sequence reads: CASSFTGPGETQYF. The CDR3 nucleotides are TGTGCCAGCAGCTTTACAGGACCCGGAGAGACCCAGTACTTC. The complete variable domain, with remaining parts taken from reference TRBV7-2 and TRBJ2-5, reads GAGVSQSPSNKVTEKGKDVELRCDPISGHTALYWYRQSLGQGLEFLIYFQGNSAPDKSGLPSDRFSAERTGGSVSTLTIQRTQQEDSAVYLCASSFTGPGETQYFGPGTRLLVL.

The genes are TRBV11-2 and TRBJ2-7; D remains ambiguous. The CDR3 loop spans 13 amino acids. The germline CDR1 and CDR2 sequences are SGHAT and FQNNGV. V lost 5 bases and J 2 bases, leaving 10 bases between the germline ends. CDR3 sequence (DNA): TGTGCCAGCAGCGGTGCTTTTACCTACGAGCAGTACTTC. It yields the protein CASSGAFTYEQYF.

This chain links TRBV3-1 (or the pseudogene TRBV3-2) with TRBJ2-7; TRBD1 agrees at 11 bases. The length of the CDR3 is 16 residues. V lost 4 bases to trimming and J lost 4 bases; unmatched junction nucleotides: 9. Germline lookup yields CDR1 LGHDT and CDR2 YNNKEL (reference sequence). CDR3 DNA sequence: TGTGCCAGCAGCCCCCGGCCGGGGACAGGGGGATACGAGCAGTACTTC. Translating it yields CASSPRPGTGGYEQYF.

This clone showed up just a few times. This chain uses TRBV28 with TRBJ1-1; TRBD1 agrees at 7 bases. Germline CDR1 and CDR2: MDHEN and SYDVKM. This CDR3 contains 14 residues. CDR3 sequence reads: CVATRDSMNTEAFF. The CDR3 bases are TGTGTCGCAACCCGGGACAGTATGAACACTGAAGCTTTCTTT. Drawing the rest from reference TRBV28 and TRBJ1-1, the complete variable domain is DVKVTQSSRYLVKRTGEKVFLECVQDMDHENMFWYRQDPGLGLRLIYFSYDVKMKEKGDIPEGYSVSREKKERFSLILESASTNQTSMYLCVATRDSMNTEAFFGQGTRLTVV.